Shown below are 28 T cell receptor beta chains from a single sample sequenced in a study of T cells in Graves' hyperthyroidism and ophthalmopathy. RNA transcripts were the template for amplifying TCR beta CDR3 regions. The TCR CDR3 was amplified in a first-round RT-PCR using the HTBI primer set. A single record per CDR3 protein comes from TCRdb applying MiXCR to the multiplex PCR reads. The sample includes fewer than 500,000 distinct CDR3 sequences, about 15% seen only once; the top ten take approximately 13%. The sample comprised blood. These TCRs come from a man younger than 35 with Graves' ophthalmopathy.

J is TRBJ1-6 and V is TRBV7-9; TRBD1 aligns across 7 bases. The CDR3 is made up of 16 amino acids. Unmatched junction bases numbered 12, after V lost 4 bases and J lost 9 bases. Germline lookup yields CDR1 SEHNR and CDR2 FQNEAQ (reference sequence). The CDR3 DNA reads as TGTGCCAGCAGCTCAGGGGGTGGGGGACCCGGTTCACCCCTCCACTTT. It is translated as CASSSGGGGPGSPLHF.

The rearrangement uses TRBV3-1 and TRBJ2-7, with D perhaps matching TRBD1 (6 bases). CDR3 length equals 14 residues. Germline CDR1 reads LGHDT; CDR2 reads YNNKEL (reference sequence). The V and J ends lost 1 base and 5 bases respectively, with 12 bases between them. The CDR3 is CASSQGTGRDEQYF. The CDR3 DNA sequence: TGTGCCAGCAGCCAAGGAACAGGGCGGGACGAGCAGTACTTC.

The chain recombines TRBV5-1 with TRBJ1-1; no definite D call. Germline V lookup: CDR1 SGHRS, CDR2 YFSETQ. The germline V and J ends were trimmed by 5 bases and 5 bases, with 16 bases remaining between them. This CDR3 is 14 amino acids long. CDR3 in amino acids: CASRFWNSGTEAFF. CDR3 nucleotide sequence: TGCGCCAGCAGGTTTTGGAACAGCGGGACTGAAGCTTTCTTT. Variable domain in full (rest from reference TRBV5-1 and TRBJ1-1): KAGVTQTPRYLIKTRGQQVTLSCSPISGHRSVSWYQQTPGQGLQFLFEYFSETQRNKGNFPGRFSGRQFSNSRSEMNVSTLELGDSALYLCASRFWNSGTEAFFGQGTRLTVV.

The sample holds many counts of this clonotype. The chain couples TRBV20-1 to TRBJ2-3; the D gene is possibly TRBD1 (6 bases). From germline, CDR1 is DFQATT and CDR2 SNEGSKA (reference sequence). The ends were cut back, 5 bases at V and 0 bases at J, with 12 bases in the middle. The CDR3 is 14 amino acids. The CDR3 DNA sequence: TGCAGTGCTCAAGAAGGGGGAAGCACAGATACGCAGTATTTT. Amino acid sequence: CSAQEGGSTDTQYF.

This clonotype showed up many times. CDR3 amino acids: CASSLGLAGVPAKNIQYF. Here the CDR3 DNA reads TGTGCCAGCAGCTTGGGACTAGCGGGAGTTCCAGCCAAAAACATTCAGTACTTC. The V gene is TRBV11-3, the J gene TRBJ2-4, with TRBD2 matching 14 bases. The CDR3 is 18 residues long. Unmatched junction bases numbered 4, after V lost 3 bases and J lost 0 bases. Germline CDR1 reads SGHNT; CDR2 reads YENEEA.

V is TRBV20-1 and J is TRBJ2-3; TRBD2 matches at 16 bases. J gave up 3 bases and V 7 bases, and 13 bases lay outside the gene matches. The CDR3 has 18 residues. Germline values: CDR1 DFQATT, CDR2 SNEGSKA (reference sequence). In DNA form, the CDR3 reads TGCAGTGTCCTGGGCTCCGGGACTAGCGGGGGGGCTACAGATACGCAGTATTTT. It translates to CSVLGSGTSGGATDTQYF.

The sample holds a few counts of this clonotype. The chain links TRBV19 to TRBJ1-1, with D unresolved. The CDR3 is made up of 11 amino acids. Germline V gene data show CDR1 as LNHDA and CDR2 as SQIVND (reference sequence). With 4 bases removed from V and 5 bases from J, the gap between germline ends came to 5 bases. The DNA for the CDR3 is TGTGCCAGTAGTACGAGGACTGAAGCTTTCTTT. Encoded protein: CASSTRTEAFF.

This clonotype was seen ten or more times. This chain connects TRBV12-3 or TRBV12-4 to TRBJ1-1; TRBD1 matches 7 bases. This CDR3 has 14 residues. V lost 7 bases and J lost 4; bases outside the gene matches: 9. CDR3 residues: CASTETGRITEAFF. The CDR3, as DNA: TGTGCCAGCACAGAGACAGGGAGAATCACTGAAGCTTTCTTT.

This clonotype has at least ten counts. The chain recombines TRBV28 with TRBJ2-7, with 7 bases aligning to TRBD2. Trimming took 3 bases from V and 2 from J; bases not matched to a gene: 7. This CDR3 has 15 residues. Germline lookup yields CDR1 MDHEN and CDR2 SYDVKM. The CDR3 reads CASSFSVAGAYEQYF. The CDR3 DNA follows: TGTGCCAGCAGTTTCTCAGTTGCGGGAGCCTACGAGCAGTACTTC.

This clonotype occurred many times. The chain links TRBV18 to TRBJ2-5; no clear D. The V end lost 0 bases, the J end lost 2 bases, and 7 bases lay between the germline ends. Germline CDR1 is KGHSH and CDR2 is LQKENI. The CDR3 runs to 14 residues. The CDR3 nucleotides read TGTGCCAGCTCACCACCCGGATTACAAGAGACCCAGTACTTC. Amino acids: CASSPPGLQETQYF.

Note on this clonotype: A read error is possible here, since a much larger clone lies one base away. The chain carries TRBV5-1 and TRBJ2-1, with TRBD1 as a possible D gene (5 bases). The DNA end is a closer match to TRBJ2-7, so the J assignment may be wrong. Germline loops: CDR1 SGHRS, CDR2 YFSETQ. CDR3 length: 13 amino acids. CDR3 amino acids: CASSFRANNEQYF. The DNA of the CDR3 is TGCGCCAGCAGCTTCAGGGCGAACAATGAGCAGTACTTC.

Ten or more counts support this clonotype. V usage is TRBV12-3 or TRBV12-4 and J usage is TRBJ2-3; 7 bases are shared with TRBD2. The CDR3 consists of 20 residues. The V and J ends lost 4 bases and 2 bases, in that order; junction bases with no gene match: 21. For the CDR3, the DNA is TGTGCCAGCAGTTCTCGCAATGAAAAAGAGGGAGGGCCGACCACAGATACGCAGTATTTT. Protein sequence: CASSSRNEKEGGPTTDTQYF.

This clonotype came up a few times. This sequence joins TRBV11-2 and TRBJ2-1, with TRBD2 matching 7 bases. The CDR3 contains 16 residues. Trimming took 4 bases from V and 0 from J; bases not matched to a gene: 6. The germline V gene encodes CDR1 SGHAT and CDR2 FQNNGV. DNA of the CDR3: TGTGCCAGCAGCTCCTATGGGAGGGGCTCCTACAATGAGCAGTTCTTC. Its protein is CASSSYGRGSYNEQFF.

This clonotype occurred many times. The CDR3: CASSPEGPPTETQYF. CDR3 nucleotide sequence: TGTGCCAGCTCACCAGAAGGCCCCCCTACAGAGACCCAGTACTTC. The genes are TRBV18 and TRBJ2-5; no clear D gene. This CDR3 has 15 residues. Germline lookup yields CDR1 KGHSH and CDR2 LQKENI. Trimming removed 2 bases at V and 4 bases at J, with 14 bases between.

The genes are TRBV30 and TRBJ1-1; TRBD1 might be the D (5 bases). The V gene lost 5 bases and the J gene lost 1 base, with 11 bases spanning the gap. Germline CDR1 is GTSNPN and CDR2 is SVGIG (reference sequence). This CDR3 is built from 13 residues. The CDR3, as DNA: TGTGCCTGGGACAGACAGAGGAACACTGAAGCTTTCTTT. Translating it yields CAWDRQRNTEAFF. Full variable domain (missing parts from reference TRBV30 and TRBJ1-1): SQTIHQWPATLVQPVGSPLSLECTVEGTSNPNLYWYRQAAGRGLQLLFYSVGIGQISSEVPQNLSASRPQDRQFILSSKKLLLSDSGFYLCAWDRQRNTEAFFGQGTRLTVV.

This clonotype was seen ten or more times. The J gene is TRBJ2-1, the V gene TRBV10-1, with TRBD2 matching over 8 bases. The germline V gene has CDR1 WNHNN and CDR2 SYGVQD (reference sequence). This CDR3 has 13 residues. CDR3 region: CVLTSGSYNEQFF. Written as DNA, the CDR3 is TGCGTCCTTACTAGCGGTTCTTACAATGAGCAGTTCTTC.

This clonotype was seen repeatedly, ten times or more. The V call is TRBV5-1, the J call TRBJ1-2; TRBD1 is a possible D gene (5 bases). The germline V gene encodes CDR1 SGHRS and CDR2 YFSETQ. The CDR3 has 16 residues. The germline V and J ends were trimmed by 3 bases and 8 bases, with 23 bases remaining between them. This CDR3 is CASSSGRRGRREGYTF. The CDR3 DNA reads as TGCGCCAGCAGCTCGGGGCGGCGGGGCCGGCGGGAGGGCTACACCTTC. Together with reference TRBV5-1 and TRBJ1-2, the CDR3 gives the full variable domain: KAGVTQTPRYLIKTRGQQVTLSCSPISGHRSVSWYQQTPGQGLQFLFEYFSETQRNKGNFPGRFSGRQFSNSRSEMNVSTLELGDSALYLCASSSGRRGRREGYTFGSGTRLTVV.

This clonotype came up many times. CDR3 DNA sequence: TGTGCCAGCAGTTACGGGACATCCTACGAGCAGTACTTC. This gives the protein CASSYGTSYEQYF. V is TRBV6-5 and J is TRBJ2-7; maybe TRBD1 (6 bases). The CDR3 is made up of 13 amino acids. The germline CDR1 and CDR2 sequences are MNHEY and SVGAGI. Trimming removed 2 bases from V and 1 base from J, with 6 bases in between.

The sample holds a few counts of this clonotype. The V gene is TRBV7-9, the J gene TRBJ2-5; 10 bases fit TRBD2. J was trimmed by 1 base and V by 3 bases; bases with no gene match: 11. The CDR3 has 18 amino acids. Per germline, CDR1 SEHNR and CDR2 FQNEAQ (reference sequence). CDR3 protein: CASSFPSGGVRIQETQYF. CDR3 bases: TGTGCCAGCAGCTTCCCCAGCGGGGGGGTGAGAATCCAAGAGACCCAGTACTTC.

This clonotype has only a few counts. The chain uses TRBV19 and TRBJ1-5; weak D call: TRBD1 (5 bases). The CDR3 loop spans 16 amino acids. The V gene's germline CDR1 is LNHDA and CDR2 SQIVND (reference sequence). V lost 3 bases and J 5 bases, leaving 17 bases between the germline ends. The CDR3 spells CASSIMGGSGYQPQHF. The CDR3 DNA reads TGTGCCAGTAGTATTATGGGGGGATCAGGTTATCAGCCCCAGCATTTT.

In its sample, this clonotype was seen many times. The chain combines TRBV5-1 with TRBJ1-3, with D tentatively TRBD1 (6 bases). V lost 2 bases, J lost 3 bases, and 18 bases lay in between. The CDR3 consists of 17 residues. The germline V gene encodes CDR1 SGHRS and CDR2 YFSETQ. CDR3 in amino acids: CASSLQGSHDLGNTIYF. The CDR3 DNA reads TGCGCCAGCAGCTTACAGGGATCGCATGATCTTGGAAACACCATATATTTT.

Details on this clonotype: A single base separates this from a much larger clone, so it may be a read error. V usage is TRBV20-1 and J usage is TRBJ2-1; the match to TRBD1 covers 10 bases. Losses at the gene ends were 2 bases for V and 9 bases for J; bases not matched to a gene: 4. The CDR3 is 13 residues long. The V gene's germline CDR1 is DFQATT and CDR2 SNEGSKA (reference sequence). The CDR3 here is CSARRQGASEQFF. DNA of the CDR3: TGCAGTGCTAGAAGACAGGGGGCGTCTGAGCAGTTCTTC.

DNA for the CDR3: TGTGCCAGTAGTGTGGGACAGGGGGTTGCAGAGACCCAGTACTTC. Protein sequence: CASSVGQGVAETQYF. The rearrangement uses TRBV19 and TRBJ2-5, with 11 bases that match TRBD1. The CDR3 spans 15 residues. Germline V lookup: CDR1 LNHDA, CDR2 SQIVND (reference sequence). Trimming cost V 5 bases and J 4 bases; bases outside gene matches: 6.

This clonotype was seen many times. The V and J genes are TRBV7-9 and TRBJ1-4; TRBD1 agrees at 7 bases. V lost 4 bases, J lost 3 bases, and 5 bases stayed unmatched. Germline V gene lookup returns CDR1 SEHNR and CDR2 FQNEAQ (reference sequence). CDR3 length: 15 residues. Here the CDR3 DNA reads TGTGCCAGCAGCTGGTCCGGGACAGCTAATGAAAAACTGTTTTTT. Protein sequence: CASSWSGTANEKLFF. Using reference TRBV7-9 and TRBJ1-4 for the parts outside the CDR3, the full variable domain is DTGVSQNPRHKITKRGQNVTFRCDPISEHNRLYWYRQTLGQGPEFLTYFQNEAQLEKSRLLSDRFSAERPKGSFSTLEIQRTEQGDSAMYLCASSWSGTANEKLFFGSGTQLSVL.

This clonotype was seen a handful of times. The chain is built from TRBV6-2 or TRBV6-3 and TRBJ2-1; tentatively, D is TRBD2 (6 bases). CDR1 is MNHEY, CDR2 SVGEGT, per germline. The V end lost 5 bases, the J end lost 7 bases, and 15 bases lay between the germline ends. The CDR3 consists of 14 residues. CDR3 DNA sequence: TGTGCCAGCAGTGAAGGGACTTCGAGGAATGAGCAGTTCTTC. Translation gives CASSEGTSRNEQFF.

On this clonotype itself: A single base separates this from a much larger clone, so it may be a read error. This sequence joins TRBV10-3 and TRBJ1-2, with D possibly matching TRBD1 (6 bases). CDR1 and CDR2 (germline): ENHRY, SYGVKD. Trimming took off 0 bases at V and 1 base at J, with 24 bases between the two ends. There are 20 residues in the CDR3. The DNA for the CDR3 is TGTGCCATCAGTGAGTCGTCCTCACTAGGTGGACAGAGATTTAACTATGGCTACACCTTC. Its translation: CAISESSSLGGQRFNYGYTF.

This sequence joins TRBV4-1 and TRBJ2-2; 9 positions agree with TRBD1. The J segment lost 3 bases and the V segment lost 4 bases, leaving 6 bases of the junction unmatched. CDR3 length: 16 amino acids. CDR1 and CDR2 (germline): MGHRA, YSYEKL. The CDR3 is CASSRTGESDTGELFF. The CDR3 region has the DNA TGCGCCAGCAGCCGGACAGGGGAATCGGACACCGGGGAGCTGTTTTTT.

The chain joins TRBV7-9 to TRBJ1-3; no clear D gene. This CDR3 is 11 amino acids long. Germline V CDR1 and CDR2: SEHNR, FQNEAQ (reference sequence). The V end was cut by 3 bases, the J end by 8 bases, with 5 bases between. This CDR3 reads CASSFEDTIYF. The DNA for the CDR3 is TGTGCCAGCAGCTTTGAGGACACCATATATTTT. Together with reference TRBV7-9 and TRBJ1-3, the CDR3 gives the full variable domain: DTGVSQNPRHKITKRGQNVTFRCDPISEHNRLYWYRQTLGQGPEFLTYFQNEAQLEKSRLLSDRFSAERPKGSFSTLEIQRTEQGDSAMYLCASSFEDTIYFGEGSWLTVV.